This T cell receptor (beta chain) is drawn from a study of beta chain features in type 1 diabetes. Study findings and constraints: Shorter templates may be favored by PCR, equally so in patients and controls.

The CDR3 runs 16 residues. The junction had 7 bases not matched to a gene; V was cut back by 5 bases and J by 4 bases. Germline V gene data show CDR1 as SGHVS and CDR2 as FQNEAQ. Researchers reported sorting CD4+ naive, central memory, regulatory and stem cell-like memory cells via CD45RO/CCR7/CD25/CD127/CD95/CD27. Since all of the isolated RNA was reverse transcribed, expressed TCRB transcripts were what got sequenced. Some clones are missing from TCRdb's copy, which holds only in-frame ones; the method was immunoSEQ multiplex PCR. This repertoire shows tens of thousands of clones, 51% found once; its top ten account for 2.1%. About this clone itself: Its target is unknown.

The clonotype comes from a woman between 18 and 29 years old in good health. Input material: Tregs from blood. The chain couples TRBV7-8 to TRBJ2-3, with 12 positions matching TRBD2. The CDR3 reads CASSLTSGSFADTQYF. CDR3 sequence (DNA): TGTGCCAGCAGCCTGACTAGCGGGAGTTTTGCAGATACGCAGTATTTT.